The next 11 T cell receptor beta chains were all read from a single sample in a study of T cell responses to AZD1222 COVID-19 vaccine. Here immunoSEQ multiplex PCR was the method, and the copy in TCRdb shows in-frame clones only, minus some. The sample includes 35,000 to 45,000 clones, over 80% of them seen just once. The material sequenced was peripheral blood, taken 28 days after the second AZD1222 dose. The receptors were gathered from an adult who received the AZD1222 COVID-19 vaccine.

This CDR3 reads CAWSVRAGNYGYTF. CDR3 nucleotides: TGTGCCTGGAGTGTACGGGCAGGGAACTATGGCTACACCTTC. The rearrangement joins TRBV30 to TRBJ1-2, with D maybe TRBD1 (5 bases). V lost 0 bases and J lost 2, with 10 bases in between. The CDR3 extends over 14 amino acids. Per germline, CDR1 GTSNPN and CDR2 SVGIG (reference sequence).

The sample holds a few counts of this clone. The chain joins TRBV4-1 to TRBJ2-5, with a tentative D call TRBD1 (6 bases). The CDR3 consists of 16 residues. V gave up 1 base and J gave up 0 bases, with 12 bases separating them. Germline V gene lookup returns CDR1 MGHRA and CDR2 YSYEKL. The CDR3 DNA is TGCGCCAGCAGCCAAGGAGGGGGTCGGGACCAAGAGACCCAGTACTTC. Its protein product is CASSQGGGRDQETQYF.

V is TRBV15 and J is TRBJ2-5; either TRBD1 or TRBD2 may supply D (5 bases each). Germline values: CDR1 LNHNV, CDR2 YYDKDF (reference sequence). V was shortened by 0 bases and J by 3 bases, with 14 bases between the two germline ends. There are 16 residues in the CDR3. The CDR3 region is CATSRDYGTVKETQYF. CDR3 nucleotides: TGTGCCACCAGCAGAGATTACGGGACGGTAAAAGAGACCCAGTACTTC.

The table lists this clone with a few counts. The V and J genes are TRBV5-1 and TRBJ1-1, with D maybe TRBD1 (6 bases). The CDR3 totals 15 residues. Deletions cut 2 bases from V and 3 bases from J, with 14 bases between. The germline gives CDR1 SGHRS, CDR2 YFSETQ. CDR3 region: CASSFRGGPDTEAFF. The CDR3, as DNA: TGCGCCAGCAGCTTTCGCGGGGGGCCTGACACTGAAGCTTTCTTT.

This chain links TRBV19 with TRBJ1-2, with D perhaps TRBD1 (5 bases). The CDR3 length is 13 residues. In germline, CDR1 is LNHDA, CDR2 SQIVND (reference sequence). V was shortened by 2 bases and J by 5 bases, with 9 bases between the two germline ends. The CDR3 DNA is TGTGCCAGTAGTATACGCCAGGGTTATGGCTACACCTTC. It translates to CASSIRQGYGYTF.

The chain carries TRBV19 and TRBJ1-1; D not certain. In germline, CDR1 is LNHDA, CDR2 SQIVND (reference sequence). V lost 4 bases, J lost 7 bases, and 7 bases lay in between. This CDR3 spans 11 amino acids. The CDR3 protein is CASSTGFEAFF. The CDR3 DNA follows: TGTGCCAGTAGTACGGGGTTTGAAGCTTTCTTT.

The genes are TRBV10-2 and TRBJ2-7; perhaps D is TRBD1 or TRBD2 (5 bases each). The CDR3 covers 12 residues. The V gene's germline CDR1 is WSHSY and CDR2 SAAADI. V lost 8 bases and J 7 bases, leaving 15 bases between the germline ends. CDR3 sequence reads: CASSRTGQEQYF. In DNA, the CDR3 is TGCGCCAGCTCCCGGACGGGGCAGGAGCAGTACTTC.

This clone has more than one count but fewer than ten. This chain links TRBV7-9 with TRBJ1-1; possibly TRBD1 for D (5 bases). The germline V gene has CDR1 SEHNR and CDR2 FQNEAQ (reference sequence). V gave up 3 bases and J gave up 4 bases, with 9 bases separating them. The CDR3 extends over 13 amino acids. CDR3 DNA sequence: TGTGCCAGCAGCTTTGGCGGGACCACTGAAGCTTTCTTT. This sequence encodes CASSFGGTTEAFF.

Here the CDR3 reads CASSITRAGGTPKAGEAFF. The CDR3 DNA reads as TGTGCCAGTAGTATCACAAGAGCCGGTGGGACACCAAAAGCGGGTGAAGCTTTCTTT. This sequence joins TRBV19 and TRBJ1-1; TRBD1 is a possible D gene (6 bases). V shed 3 bases and J shed 7 bases, with 30 bases lying between them. The germline gives CDR1 LNHDA, CDR2 SQIVND (reference sequence). The CDR3 consists of 19 residues.

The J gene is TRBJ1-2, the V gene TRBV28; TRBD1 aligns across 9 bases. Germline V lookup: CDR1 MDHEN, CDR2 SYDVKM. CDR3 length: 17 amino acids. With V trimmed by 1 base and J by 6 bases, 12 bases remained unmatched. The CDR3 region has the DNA TGTGCCAGCAGTTTATTTTGGGCGTTACAGGGGGCGCATGGCTACACCTTC. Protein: CASSLFWALQGAHGYTF.

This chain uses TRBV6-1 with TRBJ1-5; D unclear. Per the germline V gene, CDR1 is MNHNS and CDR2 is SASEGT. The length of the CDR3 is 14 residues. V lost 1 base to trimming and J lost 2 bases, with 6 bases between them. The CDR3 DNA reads TGTGCCAGCAGTGAAGTCAGAGGCAATCAGCCCCAGCATTTT. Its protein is CASSEVRGNQPQHF.